The clone carrying this T cell receptor (beta chain) came up many times. Antigen: not known. The data derive from a study of T cells in Graves' hyperthyroidism and ophthalmopathy. Points from the study as a whole: Before onset, ophthalmopathy was predicted by the model a median approximately 6.7 months earlier. Researchers found most expanded thyroid clonotypes above 0.001 in blood as well.

The J segment lost 3 bases and the V segment lost 8 bases, leaving 6 bases of the junction unmatched. The CDR3 totals 13 residues. CDR1 is SGHAT, CDR2 FQDESV, per germline (reference sequence). Together with thyroid ultrasound, orbital computed tomography, serum thyroxine and TRAb, clinical symptoms were used for diagnoses. RNA transcripts yielded amplified TCR beta CDR3 regions. The TCR CDR3 was amplified in a first-round RT-PCR using the HTBI primer set. A single record per CDR3 protein comes from TCRdb applying MiXCR to the multiplex PCR reads. The table lists fewer than 900,000 distinct CDR3 sequences, about 15% of them singletons.

The sequenced sample consisted of blood. The chain couples TRBV11-1 to TRBJ1-1; TRBD1 matches at 7 bases. This TCR was recovered from a man younger than 35 with Graves' hyperthyroidism. This chain's CDR3 is CASSSGQDTEAFF. For the CDR3, the DNA is TGTGCCAGCTCCTCTGGACAGGACACTGAAGCTTTCTTT.